The rows below give T cell receptor beta chains drawn from one sample of a study of low-dose radiotherapy and immunotherapy resistance in tumors. TCRdb reprocessed the reads with MiXCR, giving one entry per CDR3 protein. The sample includes around 83,000 distinct CDR3 sequences, approximately 17% seen only once; the top ten take under 7.5%. The sample here was PBMCs, taken before treatment. The origin of the receptors is a male donor with prostate cancer. CDR3s include the opening cysteine and the closing phenylalanine or tryptophan. A D gene is named only where the DNA matches it firmly. Part of the rows lack a size; the others show once, few, many or a class for expanded clones.

TRBJ1-1 14 many . TRBV29-1 CSVIPGHMNTEAFF TGCAGCGTCATCCCGGGCCACATGAACACTGAAGCTTTCTTT
TRBJ1-2 17 many . TRBV5-1 CASSLDSDSSTRGGYTF TGCGCCAGCAGCTTGGATAGTGACAGCTCAACCCGGGGTGGCTACACCTTC
TRBJ1-5 14 many TRBD1 TRBV14 CASSRTGENQPQHF TGTGCCAGCAGCCGGACAGGGGAAAATCAGCCCCAGCATTTT
TRBJ1-1 13 many . TRBV12-3/TRBV12-4 CASRSQGNTEAFF TGTGCCAGCAGATCTCAGGGGAACACTGAAGCTTTCTTT
TRBJ1-5 18 many TRBD1 TRBV28 CASSHPSGTESSNQPQHF TGTGCCAGCAGTCACCCCAGCGGGACAGAAAGTAGCAATCAGCCCCAGCATTTT
TRBJ2-5 17 many TRBD2 TRBV19 CASSITGASGGGKTQYF TGTGCCAGTAGTATAACCGGGGCTAGCGGCGGCGGGAAGACCCAGTACTTC
TRBJ2-7 16 few TRBD2 TRBV6-2/TRBV6-3 CASSLRTSGGAYEQYF TGTGCCAGCAGTCTTAGGACTAGCGGGGGGGCCTACGAGCAGTACTTC
TRBJ1-1 15 many . TRBV28 CASSLLGRGGTEAFF TGTGCCAGCAGTCTCTTGGGGCGAGGGGGCACTGAAGCTTTCTTT
TRBJ2-3 15 . TRBD2 TRBV7-3 CASSLLAASTDTQYF TGTGCCAGCAGCTTACTAGCGGCTAGCACAGATACGCAGTATTTT
TRBJ2-2 16 many . TRBV9 CASSGWASQNTGELFF TGTGCCAGCAGCGGGTGGGCTAGCCAGAACACCGGGGAGCTGTTTTTT
TRBJ2-1 13 many . TRBV20-1 CSAGTRRGNEQFF TGCAGTGCAGGGACCCGGAGGGGCAATGAGCAGTTCTTC
TRBJ2-2 15 . . TRBV11-3 CASSRGLFNTGELFF TGTGCCAGCAGCCGCGGGCTTTTCAACACCGGGGAGCTGTTTTTT
TRBJ1-2 12 many . TRBV24-1 CATSAGAYGYTF TGTGCCACCAGTGCAGGGGCCTATGGCTACACCTTC
TRBJ2-2 14 . . TRBV9 CASSVGGITRELFF TGTGCCAGCAGCGTAGGAGGGATTACCAGGGAGCTGTTTTTT
TRBJ2-5 14 many . TRBV5-1 CASSQDMTQETQYF TGCGCCAGCAGCCAGGATATGACCCAAGAGACCCAGTACTTC
TRBJ1-2 14 many TRBD1 TRBV29-1 CSVRETGGTYGYTF TGCAGCGTCCGCGAGACAGGGGGAACCTATGGCTACACCTTC
TRBJ1-5 13 many . TRBV7-3 CASSANQGTAQHF TGTGCCAGCAGCGCGAATCAGGGTACCGCCCAGCATTTT
TRBJ2-7 13 . . TRBV9 CASSVGLVDEQYF TGTGCCAGCAGCGTAGGTCTAGTTGACGAGCAGTACTTC
TRBJ2-5 12 many . TRBV29-1 CSVTPTEETQYF TGCAGCGTTACGCCGACGGAAGAGACCCAGTACTTC
TRBJ2-1 17 many TRBD2 TRBV20-1 CSARTSGIGGSYNEQFF TGCAGTGCGCGGACTAGCGGGATTGGGGGCTCCTACAATGAGCAGTTCTTC
TRBJ2-2 16 many . TRBV18 CASSPESRGPAGELFF TGTGCCAGCTCACCTGAAAGCCGGGGTCCCGCCGGGGAGCTGTTTTTT
TRBJ1-3 13 many . TRBV30 CAWSVQSGNTIYF TGTGCCTGGAGTGTCCAGTCTGGAAACACCATATATTTT
TRBJ1-6 15 many TRBD1 TRBV7-2 CASSVGTGGYSPLHF TGTGCCAGCAGCGTTGGGACAGGGGGTTATTCACCCCTCCACTTT
TRBJ1-1 14 many . TRBV6-5 CASSYSGANTEAFF TGTGCCAGCAGTTACTCAGGGGCGAACACTGAAGCTTTCTTT
TRBJ2-3 15 many . TRBV7-2 CASSPEQYSTDTQYF TGTGCCAGCAGCCCAGAGCAGTATAGCACAGATACGCAGTATTTT
TRBJ1-1 12 many . TRBV28 CASSLRGYVAFF TGTGCCAGCAGTTTAAGGGGGTATGTGGCTTTCTTT
TRBJ2-7 11 . TRBD1 TRBV7-9 CASHLRGQDFF TGTGCCAGCCATTTGCGGGGACAGGACTTCTTC
TRBJ2-7 13 many TRBD1 TRBV20-1 CSATPGTAYEQYF TGCAGTGCAACCCCCGGGACAGCCTACGAGCAGTACTTC
TRBJ2-2 15 many TRBD1 TRBV29-1 CSVHTGGANTGELFF TGCAGCGTTCATACAGGGGGCGCAAACACCGGGGAGCTGTTTTTT
TRBJ2-1 15 many . TRBV28 CASSPLLANYNEQFF TGTGCCAGCAGTCCCCTCCTAGCGAACTACAATGAGCAGTTCTTC
TRBJ2-1 16 many TRBD2 TRBV28 CASSPRGRAEGDEQFF TGTGCCAGCAGTCCCCGCGGGAGGGCCGAGGGCGATGAGCAGTTCTTC
TRBJ1-2 12 many TRBD1 TRBV29-1 CSVGLRGGGYTF TGCAGCGTTGGCCTCAGGGGGGGAGGCTACACCTTC
TRBJ2-1 17 many TRBD2 TRBV30 CAWSVRPGLAGEREQFF TGTGCCTGGAGTGTACGTCCCGGACTAGCGGGGGAGCGTGAGCAGTTCTTC
TRBJ1-5 18 many . TRBV20-1 CSAILEAESGYQDQPQHF TGCAGTGCTATTTTGGAGGCCGAGTCAGGCTATCAGGATCAGCCCCAGCATTTT
TRBJ2-3 15 . TRBD2 TRBV19 CPSSLNAGAPDTQYF TGTCCCAGTAGTCTGAACGCGGGAGCCCCAGATACGCAGTATTTT
TRBJ2-1 15 . TRBD2 TRBV5-1 CASSHGLDSYNEQFF TGCGCCAGCAGCCATGGACTAGACTCCTACAATGAGCAGTTCTTC
TRBJ1-1 15 many . TRBV12-3/TRBV12-4 CASSQARAMNTEAFF TGTGCCAGCTCCCAAGCAAGGGCCATGAACACTGAAGCTTTCTTT
TRBJ2-5 14 many TRBD2 TRBV29-1 CSVGLTSGTETQYF TGCAGCGTTGGTTTGACTAGCGGGACAGAGACCCAGTACTTC
TRBJ1-6 15 many . TRBV2 CASSPRFPTNSPLHF TGTGCCAGCAGCCCCAGGTTCCCAACTAATTCACCCCTCCACTTT
TRBJ1-1 12 many . TRBV29-1 CSVEGTATEAFF TGCAGCGTTGAAGGGACGGCCACTGAAGCTTTCTTT